This T cell receptor (beta chain) appears in the sequencing data of a study of CD8 T cells in ankylosing spondylitis. Study outcomes and limitations: As reported, disease-linked clones showed significant enrichment in matched ankylosing spondylitis synovial fluid.

This clonotype came up a few times. The antigen remains unidentified. A single record per CDR3 protein comes from TCRdb applying MiXCR to the 5' RACE reads. The data show some 220,000 distinct CDR3 sequences, under 8.5% seen once. The sequence was collected from a female donor with ankylosing spondylitis or in good health (not recorded which). Sequencing was done on a sample of blood, either unsorted or a sorted T cell fraction (not recorded which).

The CDR3 DNA reads TGTGCCATCTCAAGGCGCTTCCCAAGCTCCTACAATGAGCAGTTCTTC. Translated: CAISRRFPSSYNEQFF. The chain has TRBV11-3 and TRBJ2-1, with D uncertain. CDR1 and CDR2 from the germline V gene are SGHNT and YENEEA. CDR3 length: 16 residues. V was trimmed by 10 bases and J by 0 bases, leaving 19 bases between them.